Listed here are 2 T cell receptor beta chains from one sample, sequenced in a study of shared clonotypes between healthy human individuals. Profiled with immunoSEQ multiplex PCR; TCRdb holds only in-frame clones, not every one. The table shows some 2,100,000 clones, with under 97% occurring only once. Input material: naive CD4+ T cells sorted from blood. Sample subset: CD45RA+ positively selected. The receptors derive from a man between 18 and 35 years old in good health.

The CDR3, as DNA: TGTGCCAGCAGCCCCCCCGGGCAGGCAAACACCATATATTTT. Amino acids: CASSPPGQANTIYF. The chain joins TRBV7-9 to TRBJ1-3; D is unclear. The CDR3 is made up of 14 amino acids. V lost 5 bases, J lost 6 bases, and 14 bases lay in between. CDR1 is SEHNR and CDR2 is FQNEAQ in the germline V gene (reference sequence).

The V call is TRBV10-3, the J call TRBJ2-7; TRBD1 matches at 10 bases. The germline gives CDR1 ENHRY, CDR2 SYGVKD. This CDR3 spans 14 amino acids. V gave up 4 bases and J gave up 6 bases; unmatched junction bases: 6. CDR3: CAISAGQGGSEQYF. CDR3 nucleotide sequence: TGTGCCATCAGTGCTGGACAGGGGGGGAGCGAGCAGTACTTC.